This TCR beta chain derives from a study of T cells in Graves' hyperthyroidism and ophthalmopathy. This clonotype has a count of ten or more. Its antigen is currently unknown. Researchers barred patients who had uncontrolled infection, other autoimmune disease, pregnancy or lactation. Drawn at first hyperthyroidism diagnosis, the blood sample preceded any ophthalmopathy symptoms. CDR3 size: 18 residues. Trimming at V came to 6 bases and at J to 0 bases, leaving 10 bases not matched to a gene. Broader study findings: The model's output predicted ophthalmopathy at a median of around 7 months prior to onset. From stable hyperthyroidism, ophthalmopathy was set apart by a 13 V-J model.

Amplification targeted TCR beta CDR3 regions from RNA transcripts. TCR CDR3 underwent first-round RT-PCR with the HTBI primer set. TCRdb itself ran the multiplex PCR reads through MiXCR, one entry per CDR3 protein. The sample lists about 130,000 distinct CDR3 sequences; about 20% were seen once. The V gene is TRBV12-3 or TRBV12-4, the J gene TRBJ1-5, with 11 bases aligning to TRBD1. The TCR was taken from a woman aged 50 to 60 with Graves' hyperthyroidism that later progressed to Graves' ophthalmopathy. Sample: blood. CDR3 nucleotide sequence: TGTGCCAGCAGACCGGACAGGGGGCCCGGGTATAGCAATCAGCCCCAGCATTTT. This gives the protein CASRPDRGPGYSNQPQHF.